Listed here are 18 T cell receptor beta chains from one sample, sequenced in a study of cytomegalovirus exposure and HLA in healthy donors. Researchers ran the PCR with 60 Vbeta and 13 Jbeta primers. This table comes from immunoSEQ multiplex PCR, and its TCRdb copy is limited to in-frame clones, with some not included. The data contain 140,000 to 150,000 clones, about 70% of them singletons. The specimen was PBMCs. The origin of the receptors is a woman aged 55-69 years in good health and CMV-seropositive.

The chain has TRBV15 and TRBJ2-1; 7 bases are shared with TRBD2. The CDR3 runs 15 residues. Germline assignment: CDR1 LNHNV and CDR2 YYDKDF (reference sequence). With 0 bases clipped from V and 7 bases from J, the junction kept 6 bases outside the gene matches. CDR3 loop: CATSRDRLAGNEQFF. CDR3 bases: TGTGCCACCAGCAGAGATCGACTAGCTGGTAATGAGCAGTTCTTC. Supplemented by reference TRBV15 and TRBJ2-1, the full variable domain reads DAMVIQNPRYQVTQFGKPVTLSCSQTLNHNVMYWYQQKSSQAPKLLFHYYDKDFNNEADTPDNFQSRRPNTSFCFLDIRSPGLGDTAMYLCATSRDRLAGNEQFFGPGTRLTVL.

J is TRBJ2-3 and V is TRBV6-4; tentative D call: TRBD1 (6 bases). Germline V gene lookup returns CDR1 MRHNA and CDR2 SNTAGT. The ends were cut back, 5 bases at V and 0 bases at J, with 12 bases in the middle. The CDR3 spans 15 residues. The CDR3 bases are TGTGCCAGCAGTCCCCAGGGGAGTAGCACAGATACGCAGTATTTT. This translates into CASSPQGSSTDTQYF.

J is TRBJ1-1 and V is TRBV5-4; D is uncertain. The CDR3 totals 12 residues. Germline CDR1 is SGHNT and CDR2 is YYREEE (reference sequence). V lost 4 bases to trimming and J lost 4 bases, with 8 bases between them. The CDR3 DNA follows: TGTGCCAGCAGCGGCCCGGGCACTGAAGCTTTCTTT. It specifies CASSGPGTEAFF.

This chain uses TRBV7-3 with TRBJ2-3; possibly TRBD1 for D (7 bases). V was clipped by 2 bases and J by 7 bases, with 16 bases between them. CDR1 and CDR2 (germline): SGHTA, FQGTGA. CDR3 length: 15 residues. In DNA, the CDR3 is TGTGCCAGCAGCTTAGACGGACAGGCGGGGAATACGCAGTATTTT. As protein: CASSLDGQAGNTQYF.

The chain is built from TRBV5-1 and TRBJ2-7, with 7 bases lining up with TRBD2. The CDR3 totals 14 residues. Losses at the gene ends were 1 base for V and 3 bases for J; bases not matched to a gene: 4. In germline, CDR1 is SGHRS, CDR2 YFSETQ. The CDR3 bases are TGCGCCAGCAGCTTGTCACAGCGGGGCTACGAGCAGTACTTC. Its protein product is CASSLSQRGYEQYF. The variable domain in full, completed from reference TRBV5-1 and TRBJ2-7, reads KAGVTQTPRYLIKTRGQQVTLSCSPISGHRSVSWYQQTPGQGLQFLFEYFSETQRNKGNFPGRFSGRQFSNSRSEMNVSTLELGDSALYLCASSLSQRGYEQYFGPGTRLTVT.

The chain links TRBV6-5 to TRBJ1-2; a possible D gene is TRBD1 (5 bases). Trimming removed 2 bases from V and 2 bases from J, with 12 bases in between. Germline loops: CDR1 MNHEY, CDR2 SVGAGI. The CDR3 totals 15 residues. The CDR3 region has the DNA TGTGCCAGCAGTTACGCGCCCCAGGGAAACTATGGCTACACCTTC. It is translated as CASSYAPQGNYGYTF.

The count of this clone is one. This chain links TRBV5-1 with TRBJ1-1; 9 bases agree with TRBD1. V lost 5 bases and J lost 1; bases outside the gene matches: 15. The CDR3 sequence is 18 residues long. Germline values: CDR1 SGHRS, CDR2 YFSETQ. CDR3 DNA sequence: TGCGCCAGCAGTCACCACAGGGGGCAAATTTTAGAGAACACTGAAGCTTTCTTT. Residues: CASSHHRGQILENTEAFF.

The chain uses TRBV15 and TRBJ1-1; a possible D gene is TRBD1 (6 bases). The V end lost 1 base, the J end lost 7 bases, and 16 bases lay between the germline ends. Germline loops: CDR1 LNHNV, CDR2 YYDKDF (reference sequence). The CDR3 has 15 residues. CDR3 sequence reads: CATSRASGVRSEAFF. The CDR3 DNA is TGTGCCACCAGCAGAGCCTCAGGGGTCCGGAGTGAAGCTTTCTTT.

The chain employs TRBV6-1 and TRBJ2-1; possibly TRBD2 for D (5 bases). Germline CDR1 and CDR2: MNHNS and SASEGT. Trimming took 3 bases from V and 7 from J, leaving 16 bases between them. The CDR3 consists of 15 residues. CDR3 nucleotide sequence: TGTGCCAGCAGTGAGAACTGGCTTAGAGGGAATGAGCAGTTCTTC. It translates to CASSENWLRGNEQFF.

The rearrangement uses TRBV6-1 and TRBJ1-2, with 7 bases lining up with TRBD1. This CDR3 spans 14 amino acids. V lost 4 bases to trimming and J lost 4 bases; unmatched junction nucleotides: 6. Germline V gene data show CDR1 as MNHNS and CDR2 as SASEGT. The CDR3 reads CASSAWDSLYGYTF. CDR3 sequence (DNA): TGTGCCAGCAGTGCCTGGGACAGTCTCTATGGCTACACCTTC.

The chain joins TRBV19 to TRBJ1-1, with D perhaps TRBD1 (5 bases). The CDR3 runs 11 residues. The V and J ends lost 9 bases and 8 bases respectively, with 13 bases between them. Germline CDR1 LNHDA, CDR2 SQIVND (reference sequence). The DNA for the CDR3 is TGTGCCAGCCGTTTAGCAGGGGAAGCTTTCTTT. This translates into CASRLAGEAFF.

The chain is built from TRBV9 and TRBJ1-6; unclear D gene. CDR3 length: 15 residues. Germline-derived CDR1 and CDR2 are SGDLS and YYNGEE. V shed 0 bases and J shed 7 bases, with 11 bases lying between them. CDR3 nucleotides: TGTGCCAGCAGCGTAGGTAGTGGGCAGAATTCACCCCTCCACTTT. Residues: CASSVGSGQNSPLHF.

This clone was seen once. V usage is TRBV28 and J usage is TRBJ1-1; no clear D. Germline V gives CDR1 MDHEN, CDR2 SYDVKM. Trimming left V 2 bases short and J 4 bases short, with 8 bases between. The CDR3 is made up of 13 amino acids. The CDR3 loop is CASSLTAPTEAFF. For the CDR3, the DNA is TGTGCCAGCAGTTTAACAGCCCCCACTGAAGCTTTCTTT. The full variable domain, rest sourced from reference TRBV28 and TRBJ1-1, is DVKVTQSSRYLVKRTGEKVFLECVQDMDHENMFWYRQDPGLGLRLIYFSYDVKMKEKGDIPEGYSVSREKKERFSLILESASTNQTSMYLCASSLTAPTEAFFGQGTRLTVV.

Only a few counts were recorded for this clone. This chain uses TRBV5-4 with TRBJ2-4; D possibly corresponds to TRBD2 (5 bases). Germline assignment: CDR1 SGHNT and CDR2 YYREEE (reference sequence). V lost 2 bases and J 6 bases, leaving 12 bases between the germline ends. The CDR3 is 14 amino acids. For the CDR3, the DNA is TGTGCCAGCAGCTTTGGGGAGACAAGAAACATTCAGTACTTC. Translated: CASSFGETRNIQYF.

The rearrangement links TRBV2 to TRBJ1-2; possibly TRBD1 for D (6 bases). CDR3 length: 15 amino acids. V was trimmed by 7 bases and J by 8 bases, leaving 23 bases between them. Germline V gene data show CDR1 as SNHLY and CDR2 as FYNNEI. The CDR3 here is CASTLPRGGLGGYTF. CDR3 sequence (DNA): TGTGCCAGCACTCTACCCCGCGGGGGGCTAGGGGGCTACACCTTC.

J is TRBJ2-1 and V is TRBV7-3; 11 bases fit TRBD2. J lost 9 bases, V lost 5 bases, and 9 bases had no gene match. The CDR3 has 15 amino acids. Per the germline V gene, CDR1 is SGHTA and CDR2 is FQGTGA. The CDR3 DNA is TGTGCCAGCAGCGCGACTAGCGGGACATTCAGTGAGCAGTTCTTC. Translated: CASSATSGTFSEQFF.

This clone occurred once. This sequence joins TRBV19 and TRBJ1-1, with TRBD1 identical over 7 bases. With V trimmed by 6 bases and J by 1 base, 5 bases remained unmatched. Germline lookup yields CDR1 LNHDA and CDR2 SQIVND (reference sequence). This CDR3 has 14 residues. CDR3 DNA sequence: TGTGCCAGTAGAGACACAGGGGAGAACACTGAAGCTTTCTTT. Its protein product is CASRDTGENTEAFF.

The V gene is TRBV19, the J gene TRBJ2-7; D possibly corresponds to TRBD2 (5 bases). Trimming left V 1 base short and J 2 bases short, with 12 bases between. Looked up from germline, CDR1 is LNHDA and CDR2 is SQIVND (reference sequence). The CDR3 sequence is 15 residues long. The CDR3: CASSIAAGRAYEQYF. The CDR3 nucleotides are TGTGCCAGTAGTATAGCGGCGGGCAGAGCCTACGAGCAGTACTTC.